Detailed here is one TCR beta chain. Its antigen is currently unknown. The record originates from a study of T cell responses to AZD1222 COVID-19 vaccine. Study summary: Second-dose groups at about 4 or about 12 weeks were pooled.

The CDR3 sequence is 13 residues long. Germline CDR1 MNHNS, CDR2 SASEGT. V was shortened by 2 bases and J by 2 bases, with 6 bases between the two germline ends. Assay used: immunoSEQ multiplex PCR; TCRdb lists only in-frame clones, some missing. The sample carries roughly 80,000 clones, more than 75% recorded once. Regarding the study as a whole: A rise in Spike-specific TCR breadth and depth followed two AZD1222 doses.

V gene TRBV6-1 combines with J gene TRBJ1-2, with D hard to call. The specimen comprised peripheral blood, sampled on day 0 of AZD1222 vaccination. This clonotype originated in an adult in good health. CDR3 DNA: TGTGCCAGCAGTGAACCGGAAAACTATGGCTACACCTTC. This gives the protein CASSEPENYGYTF.